This record looks at one T cell receptor (beta chain) sequence and its context. Its antigen is not identified. The sample originates from a study of cytomegalovirus exposure and HLA in healthy donors. Assay: immunoSEQ multiplex PCR; the TCRdb copy retains only in-frame clones and omits some. The sample consists of about 140,000 clones, about 95% of them appearing once. The study's findings and limits: Researchers reported that a few CMV-associated chains were confirmed in vitro as CMV antigen-specific. Most TCR sequences proved rare, with some public TCRs found in many donors. It was reportedly the case that the classifier diagnosed cytomegalovirus status with high specificity and sensitivity. Within the approximately 110 validation repertoires, first-cohort TCR clusters tended to co-occur, according to a later analysis.

The ends lost 4 bases at V and 4 bases at J; junction bases unmatched: 15. Looked up from germline, CDR1 is SGDLS and CDR2 is YYNGEE. The CDR3 has 20 residues. This clonotype was obtained from a man aged 18 to 29 in good health and CMV-seropositive. This chain joins TRBV9 and TRBJ2-3, with 16 nucleotides matching TRBD2. Sequencing was done on a sample of PBMCs. The CDR3 DNA reads as TGTGCCAGCAGCACTAAAAATTCCGGGACTAGCGGGAGGGATCCAGATACGCAGTATTTT. Residues: CASSTKNSGTSGRDPDTQYF.